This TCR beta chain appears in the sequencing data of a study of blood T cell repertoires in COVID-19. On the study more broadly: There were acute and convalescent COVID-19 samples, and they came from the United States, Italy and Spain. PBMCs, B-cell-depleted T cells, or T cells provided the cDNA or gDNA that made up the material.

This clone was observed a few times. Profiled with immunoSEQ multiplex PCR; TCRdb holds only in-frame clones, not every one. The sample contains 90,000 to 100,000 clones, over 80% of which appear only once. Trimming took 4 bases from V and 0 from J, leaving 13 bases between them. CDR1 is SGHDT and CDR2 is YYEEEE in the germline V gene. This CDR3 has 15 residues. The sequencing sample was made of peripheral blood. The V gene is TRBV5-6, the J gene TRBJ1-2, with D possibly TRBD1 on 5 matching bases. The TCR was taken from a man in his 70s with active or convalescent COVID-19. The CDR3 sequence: CASSIRQIPNYGYTF. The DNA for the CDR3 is TGTGCCAGCAGCATCCGACAGATCCCTAACTATGGCTACACCTTC.